Detailed here is one T cell receptor (beta chain). The sample comes from a study of blood T cells in healthy people across ages. The authors ran a second PCR of roughly 6 to 12 cycles using a sample-barcoded 5' primer and a J-beta primer mix. Using its own MiXCR run on the 5' RACE reads, TCRdb lists one record per CDR3 protein. This table holds 600,000 to 900,000 distinct CDR3 sequences, about a quarter found once. The germline V gene has CDR1 MNHNS and CDR2 SASEGT. V was pared by 6 bases and J by 2 bases, with 8 bases of the junction left unmatched. The CDR3 consists of 16 residues. These same records also appear under a second study, on T cells of mothers and their children. As that report states: Mothers gave over 8.5 million TCR beta CDR3 reads each, and children some 3 million each. Normalized overlap was always slightly, never significantly, higher in related than unrelated mother-child pairs.

The sequence came from a boy aged 10-17 years in good health. Input material: blood. The chain recombines TRBV6-1 with TRBJ2-2, with 8 bases identical to TRBD1. Written as DNA, the CDR3 is TGTGCCAGCAGAGCTACAGGGGGTAGAAACACCGGGGAGCTGTTTTTT. Translation: CASRATGGRNTGELFF.